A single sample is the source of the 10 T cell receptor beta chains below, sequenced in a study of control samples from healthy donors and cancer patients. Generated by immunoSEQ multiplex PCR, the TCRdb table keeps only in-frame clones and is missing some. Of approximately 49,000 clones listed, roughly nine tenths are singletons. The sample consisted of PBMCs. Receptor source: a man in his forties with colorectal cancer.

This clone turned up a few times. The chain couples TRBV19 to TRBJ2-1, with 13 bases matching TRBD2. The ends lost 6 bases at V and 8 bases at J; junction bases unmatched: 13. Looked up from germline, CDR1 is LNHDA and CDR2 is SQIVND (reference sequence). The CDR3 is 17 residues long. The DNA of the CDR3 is TGTGCCAGTAGGGACCCCCGGACTAGCGGGAGTACAGATGAGCAGTTCTTC. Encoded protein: CASRDPRTSGSTDEQFF.

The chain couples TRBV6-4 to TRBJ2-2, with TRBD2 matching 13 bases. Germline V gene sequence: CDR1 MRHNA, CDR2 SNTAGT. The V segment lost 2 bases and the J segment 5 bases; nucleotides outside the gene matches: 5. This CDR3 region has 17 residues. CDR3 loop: CASSDGLAGAETGELFF. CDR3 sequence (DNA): TGTGCCAGCAGTGACGGACTAGCGGGAGCCGAGACCGGGGAGCTGTTTTTT.

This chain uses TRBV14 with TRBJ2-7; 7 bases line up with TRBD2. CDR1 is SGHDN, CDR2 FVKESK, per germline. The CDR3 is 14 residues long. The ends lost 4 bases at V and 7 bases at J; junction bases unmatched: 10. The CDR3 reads CASSRRLAYWEQYF. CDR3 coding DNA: TGTGCCAGCAGCCGAAGACTAGCCTACTGGGAGCAGTACTTC. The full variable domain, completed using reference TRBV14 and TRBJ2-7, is EAGVTQFPSHSVIEKGQTVTLRCDPISGHDNLYWYRRVMGKEIKFLLHFVKESKQDESGMPNNRFLAERTGGTYSTLKVQPAELEDSGVYFCASSRRLAYWEQYFGPGTRLTVT.

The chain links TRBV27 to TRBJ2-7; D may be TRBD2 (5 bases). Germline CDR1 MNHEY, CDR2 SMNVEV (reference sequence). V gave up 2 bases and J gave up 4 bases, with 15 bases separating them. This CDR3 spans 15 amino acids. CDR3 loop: CASSLSGSTHYEQYF. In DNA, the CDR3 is TGTGCCAGCAGTTTAAGTGGGAGCACCCATTACGAGCAGTACTTC.

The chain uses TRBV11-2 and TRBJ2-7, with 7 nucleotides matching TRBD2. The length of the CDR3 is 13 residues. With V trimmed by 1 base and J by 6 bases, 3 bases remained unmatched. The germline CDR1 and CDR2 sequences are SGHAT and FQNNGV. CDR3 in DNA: TGTGCCAGCAGCTTAGGGACTAGGGGCGAGCAGTACTTC. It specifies CASSLGTRGEQYF.

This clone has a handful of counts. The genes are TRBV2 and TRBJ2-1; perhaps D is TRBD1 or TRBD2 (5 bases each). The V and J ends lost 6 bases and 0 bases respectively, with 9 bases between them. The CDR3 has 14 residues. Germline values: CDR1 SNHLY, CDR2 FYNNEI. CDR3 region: CASRGPSSYNEQFF. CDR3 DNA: TGTGCCAGCAGGGGACCGAGCTCCTACAATGAGCAGTTCTTC.

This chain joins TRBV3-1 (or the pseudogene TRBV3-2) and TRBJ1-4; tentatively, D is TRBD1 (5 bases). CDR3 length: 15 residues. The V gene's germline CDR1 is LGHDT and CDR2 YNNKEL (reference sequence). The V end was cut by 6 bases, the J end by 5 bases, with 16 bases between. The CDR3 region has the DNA TGTGCCAGCAGTCCCTCGGACACCCTAAATGAAAAACTGTTTTTT. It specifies CASSPSDTLNEKLFF.

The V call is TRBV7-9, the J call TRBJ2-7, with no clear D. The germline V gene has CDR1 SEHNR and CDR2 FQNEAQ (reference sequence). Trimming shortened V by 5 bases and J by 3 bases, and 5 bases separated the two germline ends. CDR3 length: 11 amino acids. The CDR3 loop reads CASSPDYEQYF. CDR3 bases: TGTGCCAGCAGCCCCGACTACGAGCAGTACTTC.

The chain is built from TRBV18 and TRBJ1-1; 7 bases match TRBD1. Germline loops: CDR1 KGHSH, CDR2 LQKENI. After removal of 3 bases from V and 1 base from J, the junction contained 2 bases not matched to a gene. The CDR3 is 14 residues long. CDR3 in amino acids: CASSPGQQNTEAFF. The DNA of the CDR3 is TGTGCCAGCTCACCGGGACAGCAGAACACTGAAGCTTTCTTT.

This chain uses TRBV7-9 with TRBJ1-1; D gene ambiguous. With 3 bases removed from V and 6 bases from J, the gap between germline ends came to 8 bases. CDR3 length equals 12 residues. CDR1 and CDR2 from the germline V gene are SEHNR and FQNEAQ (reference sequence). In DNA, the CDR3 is TGTGCCAGCAGCTTCCTTAGCCCTGAAGCTTTCTTT. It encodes CASSFLSPEAFF. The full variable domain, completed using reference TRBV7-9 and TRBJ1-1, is DTGVSQNPRHKITKRGQNVTFRCDPISEHNRLYWYRQTLGQGPEFLTYFQNEAQLEKSRLLSDRFSAERPKGSFSTLEIQRTEQGDSAMYLCASSFLSPEAFFGQGTRLTVV.